What follows are 21 T cell receptor beta chains derived from one specimen sequenced in a study of Ad26.COV2.S vaccination and SARS-CoV-2 variants. The treatment was: around 19 received Ad26.COV2.S at low or high dose, single or two shots; several received placebo; per-sample allocation not given. Collection of the samples took place on day 63 after the first injection of vaccine or placebo. Sequenced by immunoSEQ multiplex PCR; TCRdb stores in-frame clones only, minus some. Here the sample spans roughly 460,000 clones, 80% to 90% being singletons. The sequences come from peripheral blood, collected in a trial of Ad26.COV2.S vaccine versus placebo. These receptors all come from a person aged 18-65 years who received the Ad26.COV2.S COVID-19 vaccine or a placebo.

This chain uses TRBV5-6 with TRBJ2-7; no reliable D call. Trimming removed 2 bases at V and 4 bases at J, with 16 bases between. This CDR3 is built from 15 residues. Germline V CDR1 and CDR2: SGHDT, YYEEEE. The CDR3 loop reads CASSFLSTLLYEQYF. For the CDR3, the DNA is TGTGCCAGCAGCTTTCTGTCTACGCTGTTGTACGAGCAGTACTTC.

CDR3 nucleotide sequence: TGTGCCACTTCCGGGACAGGGCTCTTGAACACTGAAGCTTTCTTT. Its protein is CATSGTGLLNTEAFF. The chain carries TRBV28 and TRBJ1-1, with 9 bases matching TRBD1. The V gene's germline CDR1 is MDHEN and CDR2 SYDVKM. CDR3 length: 15 amino acids. The V and J ends lost 10 bases and 0 bases, in that order; junction bases with no gene match: 9. Together with reference TRBV28 and TRBJ1-1, the CDR3 gives the full variable domain: DVKVTQSSRYLVKRTGEKVFLECVQDMDHENMFWYRQDPGLGLRLIYFSYDVKMKEKGDIPEGYSVSREKKERFSLILESASTNQTSMYLCATSGTGLLNTEAFFGQGTRLTVV.

The V call is TRBV28, the J call TRBJ2-7; D possibly corresponds to TRBD2 (5 bases). Trimming cost V 5 bases and J 3 bases, with 20 bases left between them. There are 16 residues in the CDR3. Germline V lookup: CDR1 MDHEN, CDR2 SYDVKM. The chain's CDR3 is CASSPVGLRRYYEQYF. The CDR3 DNA reads as TGTGCCAGCAGTCCAGTCGGGTTGCGGAGGTACTACGAGCAGTACTTC.

The chain combines TRBV6-6 with TRBJ2-5, with TRBD1 matching over 10 bases. Trimming removed 2 bases from V and 5 bases from J; junction bases left unmatched: 2. Germline V gives CDR1 MNHNY, CDR2 SVGAGI (reference sequence). The CDR3 loop spans 14 amino acids. CDR3 loop: CASSYEGQGETQYF. The DNA for the CDR3 is TGTGCCAGCAGTTACGAGGGACAGGGGGAGACCCAGTACTTC.

This chain links TRBV29-1 with TRBJ2-3; TRBD2 matches 8 bases. With 5 bases clipped from V and 12 bases from J, the junction kept 16 bases outside the gene matches. The germline gives CDR1 SQVTM, CDR2 ANQGSEA. The CDR3 contains 14 residues. The CDR3 DNA reads TGCAGCGTTAGGGGCCTCCAAGACGGGGGGGTTCAGTATTTT. It translates to CSVRGLQDGGVQYF.

The CDR3 sequence is CASSIQGPDETQYF. In DNA form, the CDR3 reads TGTGCCAGTAGTATTCAAGGTCCGGACGAGACCCAGTACTTC. The chain carries TRBV19 and TRBJ2-5; D gene uncertain. The V gene lost 3 bases and the J gene lost 5 bases, with 13 bases spanning the gap. This CDR3 has 14 residues. The germline V gene encodes CDR1 LNHDA and CDR2 SQIVND (reference sequence).

The chain recombines TRBV9 with TRBJ1-2; D is perhaps TRBD1 (5 bases). CDR1 and CDR2 (germline): SGDLS, YYNGEE. The CDR3 has 12 amino acids. V was pared by 4 bases and J by 7 bases, with 11 bases between. CDR3 nucleotide sequence: TGTGCCAGCAGCACATACAGGTCTGGCTACACCTTC. Amino acid sequence: CASSTYRSGYTF.

The chain carries TRBV2 and TRBJ2-7, with 11 positions matching TRBD2. The length of the CDR3 is 13 residues. Trimming cost V 5 bases and J 3 bases; bases outside gene matches: 0. Germline V gene lookup returns CDR1 SNHLY and CDR2 FYNNEI. DNA for the CDR3: TGTGCCAGCAGTCTAGCGGGAGGCTACGAGCAGTACTTC. It is translated as CASSLAGGYEQYF. The full variable domain, with the rest looked up from reference TRBV2 and TRBJ2-7, is EPEVTQTPSHQVTQMGQEVILRCVPISNHLYFYWYRQILGQKVEFLVSFYNNEISEKSEIFDDQFSVERPDGSNFTLKIRSTKLEDSAMYFCASSLAGGYEQYFGPGTRLTVT.

The table lists this clone with a count of one. The rearrangement uses TRBV5-1 and TRBJ2-7; TRBD2 is a possible D gene (6 bases). V was shortened by 2 bases and J by 3 bases, with 12 bases between the two germline ends. Germline CDR1 SGHRS, CDR2 YFSETQ. The CDR3 extends over 14 amino acids. Written as DNA, the CDR3 is TGCGCCAGCAGCTTTAGTCGGGGAGGCTACGAGCAGTACTTC. Translating gives CASSFSRGGYEQYF.

The CDR3 DNA reads TGTGCCAGCAGCCAGAGGAGGGGGCAAGAGACCCAGTACTTC. Its translation is CASSQRRGQETQYF. The rearrangement uses TRBV5-6 and TRBJ2-5, with D perhaps given as TRBD1 or TRBD2 (6 bases each). Germline V gives CDR1 SGHDT, CDR2 YYEEEE. This CDR3 contains 14 residues. V was clipped by 4 bases and J by 2 bases, with 12 bases between them.

The chain carries TRBV19 and TRBJ2-2; no reliable D call. Germline loops: CDR1 LNHDA, CDR2 SQIVND (reference sequence). This CDR3 is built from 13 residues. Trimming shortened V by 6 bases and J by 2 bases, and 7 bases separated the two germline ends. The CDR3 is CASRQQNTGELFF. CDR3 DNA: TGTGCCAGTAGGCAGCAAAACACCGGGGAGCTGTTTTTT.

The chain joins TRBV13 to TRBJ1-2; no clear D gene. Germline lookup yields CDR1 PRHDT and CDR2 FYEKMQ (reference sequence). Trimming stripped 2 bases from V and 2 bases from J, with 12 bases between. The CDR3 is made up of 15 amino acids. The CDR3: CASSLKGSPNYGYTF. The CDR3 region has the DNA TGTGCCAGCAGCTTAAAGGGCAGCCCCAACTATGGCTACACCTTC.

The chain carries TRBV7-6 and TRBJ2-3; the match to TRBD2 covers 15 bases. V trimming: 5 bases; J trimming: 4 bases; junction bases outside the gene matches: 1. Germline CDR1 is SGHVS and CDR2 is FNYEAQ. The CDR3 runs to 15 residues. CDR3 nucleotide sequence: TGTGCCAGCAGCCGGACTAGCGGGGGGGCAGATACGCAGTATTTT. Protein: CASSRTSGGADTQYF.

The chain joins TRBV29-1 to TRBJ2-3; D is possibly TRBD1 (5 bases). Trimming shortened V by 3 bases and J by 2 bases, and 12 bases separated the two germline ends. The CDR3 contains 14 residues. Germline CDR1 SQVTM, CDR2 ANQGSEA. CDR3 sequence reads: CSVDSGRNTDTQYF. CDR3 in DNA: TGCAGCGTTGATTCAGGGCGGAACACAGATACGCAGTATTTT.

The chain combines TRBV6-6 with TRBJ2-1; D call uncertain. The V end was cut by 0 bases, the J end by 9 bases, with 12 bases between. The germline gives CDR1 MNHNY, CDR2 SVGAGI (reference sequence). The CDR3 has 14 amino acids. The CDR3 DNA is TGTGCCAGCAGTTACTCGAGTTCGGTGGGTGAGCAGTTCTTC. It translates to CASSYSSSVGEQFF.

To note about this clone: At the DNA level, this CDR3 is encoded by other sequences in the same sample as well. This rearrangement joins TRBV28 to TRBJ1-2; 9 positions match TRBD1. The CDR3 spans 13 residues. In germline, CDR1 is MDHEN, CDR2 SYDVKM. V lost 4 bases and J lost 4; bases outside the gene matches: 1. In DNA form, the CDR3 reads TGTGCCAGCAGTTCGACAGGGGGCTATGGCTACACCTTC. This gives the protein CASSSTGGYGYTF.

The gene calls are TRBV5-1 and TRBJ2-7; 7 bases align to TRBD2. Trimming at V came to 4 bases and at J to 0 bases, leaving 4 bases not matched to a gene. This CDR3 has 14 amino acids. Germline loops: CDR1 SGHRS, CDR2 YFSETQ. Here the CDR3 DNA reads TGCGCCAGCAGCCGCGGGGGAAGCTCCTACGAGCAGTACTTC. Protein sequence: CASSRGGSSYEQYF.

This clone has more than one count but fewer than ten. This sequence joins TRBV19 and TRBJ1-5; 9 bases match TRBD1. CDR3 length: 16 amino acids. Germline V CDR1 and CDR2: LNHDA, SQIVND (reference sequence). With 3 bases clipped from V and 9 bases from J, the junction kept 12 bases outside the gene matches. CDR3 protein: CASSIRTGDRMWPQHF. The CDR3 DNA reads as TGTGCCAGTAGTATTAGGACAGGGGACCGAATGTGGCCCCAGCATTTT.

The V gene is TRBV18, the J gene TRBJ2-6, with D perhaps TRBD1 (5 bases). The V and J ends lost 4 bases and 1 base respectively, with 8 bases between them. Germline-derived CDR1 and CDR2 are KGHSH and LQKENI. This CDR3 has 15 amino acids. DNA for the CDR3: TGTGCCAGCTCACGACAGCCGTCTGGGGCCAACGTCCTGACTTTC. Translating gives CASSRQPSGANVLTF.

This chain joins TRBV6-8 and TRBJ2-7; the match to TRBD1 covers 7 bases. V shed 1 base, J shed 1 base, and the junction held 16 bases outside the gene matches. There are 19 residues in the CDR3. Germline values: CDR1 MNHGY, CDR2 SAAAGT. This chain's CDR3 is CASSYCRQKDRDGSYEQYF. In DNA, the CDR3 is TGTGCCAGCAGTTACTGCCGACAGAAAGACAGGGATGGGTCCTACGAGCAGTACTTC.

This chain links TRBV6-5 with TRBJ2-7; the D gene is possibly TRBD2 (5 bases). V was clipped by 8 bases and J by 2 bases, with 13 bases between them. The germline CDR1 and CDR2 sequences are MNHEY and SVGAGI. The CDR3 consists of 13 residues. CDR3 amino acids: CASSDGGPYEQYF. The DNA of the CDR3 is TGTGCCAGCTCCGACGGAGGCCCCTACGAGCAGTACTTC.